The 18 T cell receptor beta chains given below trace back to one sample, sequenced in a study of blood T cell repertoires in COVID-19. Using immunoSEQ multiplex PCR, the repertoire was profiled, and TCRdb retains in-frame clones only, with some absent. The sample lists 250,000 to 350,000 clones; around 87% were seen once. Specimen: peripheral blood. These receptors all come from a woman in her forties or fifties with active or convalescent COVID-19.

V usage is TRBV30 and J usage is TRBJ1-1; a weak D match, TRBD1 (5 bases). Looked up from germline, CDR1 is GTSNPN and CDR2 is SVGIG (reference sequence). V lost 3 bases, J lost 3 bases, and 14 bases lay in between. This CDR3 has 14 residues. The CDR3, as DNA: TGTGCCTGGAGAAGGGTCGGGGGGTACACTGAAGCTTTCTTT. Residues: CAWRRVGGYTEAFF.

This rearrangement joins TRBV4-2 to TRBJ1-6; D unclear. Between the trimmed V and J ends, which lost 0 bases and 8 bases, there was a span of 5 bases. This CDR3 has 13 residues. The germline CDR1 and CDR2 sequences are LGHNA and YNFKEQ. The CDR3 region is CASSQEVDSPLHF. CDR3 nucleotide sequence: TGTGCCAGCAGCCAAGAGGTAGATTCACCCCTCCACTTT.

In this sample, this clone turned up a few times. V is TRBV12-3 or TRBV12-4 and J is TRBJ1-5; D not resolved. Trimming shortened V by 5 bases and J by 4 bases, and 6 bases separated the two germline ends. The CDR3 loop spans 12 amino acids. The CDR3 sequence is CASSIMNQPQHF. The DNA of the CDR3 is TGTGCCAGCAGTATTATGAATCAGCCCCAGCATTTT.

The chain is built from TRBV27 and TRBJ1-1; unclear D gene. The CDR3 covers 15 residues. Trimming removed 5 bases at V and 4 bases at J, with 17 bases between. CDR1 and CDR2 (germline): MNHEY, SMNVEV (reference sequence). The CDR3 coding sequence is TGTGCCAGCAGTCCCGGTTCGGTCCCGGGCACTGAAGCTTTCTTT. This encodes CASSPGSVPGTEAFF.

V gene TRBV14 combines with J gene TRBJ2-3; 10 nucleotides align to TRBD2. Trimming at V came to 0 bases and at J to 2 bases, leaving 8 bases not matched to a gene. CDR1 is SGHDN and CDR2 is FVKESK in the germline V gene. The CDR3 loop spans 18 amino acids. This chain's CDR3 is CASSQDSLAGVYTDTQYF. The DNA for the CDR3 is TGTGCCAGCAGCCAAGATTCCCTAGCGGGAGTATACACAGATACGCAGTATTTT.

This clone was recorded only once. V gene TRBV29-1 combines with J gene TRBJ2-1; D gene ambiguous. Trimming cost V 4 bases and J 0 bases, with 4 bases left between them. Germline CDR1 reads SQVTM; CDR2 reads ANQGSEA. This CDR3 region has 12 residues. CDR3 sequence (DNA): TGCAGCGTTGCGAGCTCCTACAATGAGCAGTTCTTC. This gives the protein CSVASSYNEQFF.

The chain links TRBV19 to TRBJ2-7; TRBD2 matches 12 bases. The CDR3 has 14 residues. Per germline, CDR1 LNHDA and CDR2 SQIVND (reference sequence). The trim removed 6 bases at V and 7 bases at J, leaving 7 bases unmatched. In DNA form, the CDR3 reads TGTGCCAGTAGCCAGACTAGCGGGAGTGGGGAGCAGTACTTC. This translates into CASSQTSGSGEQYF.

This chain connects TRBV3-1 (or the pseudogene TRBV3-2) to TRBJ2-2, with 7 positions matching TRBD2. The CDR3 is made up of 15 amino acids. Unmatched junction bases numbered 5, after V lost 2 bases and J lost 5 bases. Germline CDR1 LGHDT, CDR2 YNNKEL (reference sequence). The CDR3 coding sequence is TGTGCCAGCAGCCAACCCTATAGCGGGACCGGGGAGCTGTTTTTT. Translation: CASSQPYSGTGELFF.

This rearrangement joins TRBV7-9 to TRBJ1-2, with 8 bases matching TRBD1. Germline trimming cut 2 bases from V and 4 bases from J; bases unmatched to any gene: 3. CDR1 is SEHNR, CDR2 FQNEAQ, per germline (reference sequence). This CDR3 contains 14 residues. The CDR3 region has the DNA TGTGCCAGCAGCTTATTACAGGGGGGCTATGGCTACACCTTC. Protein product: CASSLLQGGYGYTF.

This clone has just a few counts. The rearrangement joins TRBV25-1 to TRBJ1-4; D perhaps matches TRBD1 (5 bases). CDR1 is MGHDK and CDR2 is SYGVNS in the germline V gene. The CDR3 sequence is 14 residues long. The V and J ends lost 5 bases and 7 bases respectively, with 14 bases between them. CDR3 DNA sequence: TGTGCCAGCAGTTTTCCGGGGGAGGGTGAAAAACTGTTTTTT. This sequence encodes CASSFPGEGEKLFF.

This clone was observed once. The genes are TRBV13 and TRBJ2-7; TRBD1 matches 8 bases. CDR1 is PRHDT and CDR2 is FYEKMQ in the germline V gene (reference sequence). The CDR3 consists of 14 residues. The junction had 6 bases not matched to a gene; V was cut back by 4 bases and J by 4 bases. For the CDR3, the DNA is TGTGCCAGCAGCTCCAGGGGGCTGTGGTACGAGCAGTACTTC. Its translation: CASSSRGLWYEQYF.

The chain carries TRBV19 and TRBJ1-5; TRBD1 might be the D (6 bases). The V gene lost 7 bases and the J gene lost 0 bases, with 13 bases spanning the gap. There are 15 residues in the CDR3. Germline V lookup: CDR1 LNHDA, CDR2 SQIVND (reference sequence). The CDR3 DNA is TGTGCCAGTAAAAAATCACAGGGTAGCAATCAGCCCCAGCATTTT. Protein sequence: CASKKSQGSNQPQHF. Full variable domain (missing parts from reference TRBV19 and TRBJ1-5): DGGITQSPKYLFRKEGQNVTLSCEQNLNHDAMYWYRQDPGQGLRLIYYSQIVNDFQKGDIAEGYSVSREKKESFPLTVTSAQKNPTAFYLCASKKSQGSNQPQHFGDGTRLSIL.

The J gene is TRBJ1-3, the V gene TRBV12-5; D unresolved. Germline CDR1 is LGHNT and CDR2 is FRNRAP. The CDR3 has 14 residues. V dropped 6 bases and J dropped 0 bases, with 9 bases sitting between them. CDR3 region: CASGPGLSGNTIYF. The DNA of the CDR3 is TGTGCTAGTGGACCAGGCCTCTCTGGAAACACCATATATTTT.

The V and J genes are TRBV28 and TRBJ1-5; TRBD1 is a possible D gene (6 bases). The CDR3 is 17 amino acids. Per germline, CDR1 MDHEN and CDR2 SYDVKM. Trimming took off 3 bases at V and 2 bases at J, with 17 bases between the two ends. CDR3 in DNA: TGTGCCAGCAGTTTTGGGCAGGGCGGGGGCGGCAATCAGCCCCAGCATTTT. Translating it yields CASSFGQGGGGNQPQHF.

The rearrangement joins TRBV6-5 to TRBJ1-1, with 8 bases fitting TRBD1. V lost 7 bases and J lost 3; bases outside the gene matches: 10. CDR3 length equals 15 residues. In germline, CDR1 is MNHEY, CDR2 SVGAGI. For the CDR3, the DNA is TGTGCCAGCAAACGGCAGGGGGCTGGGTACACTGAAGCTTTCTTT. Amino acid sequence: CASKRQGAGYTEAFF.

The gene calls are TRBV24-1 and TRBJ1-1, with TRBD1 matching 7 bases. The CDR3 totals 15 residues. Germline-derived CDR1 and CDR2 are KGHDR and SFDVKD. Trimming took 3 bases from V and 1 from J; bases not matched to a gene: 4. DNA for the CDR3: TGTGCCACCAGTGATAGCCGGACAGGGAACACTGAAGCTTTCTTT. Protein: CATSDSRTGNTEAFF.

This clone was seen only once. The genes are TRBV30 and TRBJ2-7; the D gene is possibly TRBD2 (6 bases). Trimming left V 5 bases short and J 5 bases short, with 16 bases between. This CDR3 has 13 amino acids. Per the germline V gene, CDR1 is GTSNPN and CDR2 is SVGIG (reference sequence). DNA for the CDR3: TGTGCCTGGCGGGAGACCCTCAGGGACGAGCAGTACTTC. This sequence encodes CAWRETLRDEQYF.

This clone was seen just once. V usage is TRBV5-1 and J usage is TRBJ2-3; 10 bases are shared with TRBD2. Per the germline V gene, CDR1 is SGHRS and CDR2 is YFSETQ. The length of the CDR3 is 17 residues. V shed 4 bases, J shed 0 bases, and the junction held 8 bases outside the gene matches. CDR3 protein: CASSRGRTSGSTDTQYF. The DNA for the CDR3 is TGCGCCAGCAGCAGAGGGAGGACTAGCGGAAGCACAGATACGCAGTATTTT.